The entry below describes one TCR beta chain. Its antigen is currently unknown. This sample was taken from a study of T cell responses to AZD1222 COVID-19 vaccine. The CDR3 is 16 residues long. From germline, CDR1 is MNHEY and CDR2 SVGAGI. V shed 2 bases and J 3 bases; nucleotides not matched to a gene: 7. Study outcomes and limitations: Repertoire sampling happened only post peak T cell response. Mostly white British, mostly female donors; authors suggested clonal diversity may be underestimated. Dominant CD4 TCR responses targeted spike regions 160-218 and 743-854.

Data came from immunoSEQ multiplex PCR; TCRdb stores just in-frame clones and leaves some out. Of roughly 75,000 clones listed, roughly 87% were seen once; the top ten hold around 20%. The chain carries TRBV6-5 and TRBJ2-7; 10 nucleotides agree with TRBD2. The receptor comes from an adult who received the AZD1222 COVID-19 vaccine. The source was peripheral blood, collected 28 days after the second AZD1222 dose. CDR3 DNA sequence: TGTGCCAGCAGTTACGAGCGGGGGGGAACTTACTACGAGCAGTACTTC. The encoded protein is CASSYERGGTYYEQYF.